A single sample gave rise to the 22 T cell receptor beta chains below, sequenced in a study of shared clonotypes between healthy human individuals. Terminally differentiated effector memory CD45RA+ cells were left out of the naive CD8 fraction, which was CD45RO-negative and positively selected for CCR7. The table came from immunoSEQ multiplex PCR; TCRdb's copy has only in-frame clones and leaves some out. The sample has millions of clones; roughly 91% are singletons. Sequencing input: naive CD8+ T cells from PBMCs. These receptors all stem from a man aged 18 to 29 in good health. Some clones in this sample may be carry-over from other donors' samples.

The J gene is TRBJ1-1, the V gene TRBV11-3; TRBD1 might be the D (6 bases). In germline, CDR1 is SGHNT, CDR2 YENEEA. Trimming pared 6 bases from V and 7 bases from J, leaving 15 bases between. This CDR3 region has 13 residues. CDR3 nucleotides: TGTGCCAGCAGGATCGCCGGGACATATGAAGCTTTCTTT. Translating it yields CASRIAGTYEAFF.

The chain combines TRBV6-6 with TRBJ2-7; D is tentatively TRBD1 or TRBD2 (5 bases each). Germline CDR1 and CDR2: MNHNY and SVGAGI (reference sequence). Trimming removed 3 bases from V and 4 bases from J, with 13 bases in between. The CDR3 has 14 amino acids. CDR3 sequence (DNA): TGTGCCAGCAGTTATTGGGGACCAAAGTACGAGCAGTACTTC. Translation gives CASSYWGPKYEQYF.

V usage is TRBV29-1 and J usage is TRBJ1-3; D possibly corresponds to TRBD1 (6 bases). Trimming took 7 bases from V and 4 from J, leaving 11 bases between them. The CDR3 consists of 12 residues. Germline V gene sequence: CDR1 SQVTM, CDR2 ANQGSEA. The CDR3 DNA reads as TGCAGCGCCTTAGGACAGGGAAACACCATATATTTT. It is translated as CSALGQGNTIYF.

The chain carries TRBV7-2 and TRBJ2-1, with TRBD2 identical over 7 bases. After removal of 5 bases from V and 2 bases from J, the junction contained 12 bases not matched to a gene. Germline V gene lookup returns CDR1 SGHTA and CDR2 FQGNSA. The CDR3 has 17 residues. CDR3 coding DNA: TGTGCCAGCAGCCACGGAGTCGGGAGGTTCCCCTACAATGAGCAGTTCTTC. Translating it yields CASSHGVGRFPYNEQFF.

The chain joins TRBV28 to TRBJ1-5; D not resolved. V was clipped by 3 bases and J by 2 bases, with 11 bases between them. CDR3 length: 15 amino acids. Germline V gene data show CDR1 as MDHEN and CDR2 as SYDVKM. CDR3 in DNA: TGTGCCAGCAGTTTTTATAGCTGGGGCAATCAGCCCCAGCATTTT. Translation gives CASSFYSWGNQPQHF.

V and J are TRBV27 and TRBJ2-1; the D gene is possibly TRBD1 (6 bases). In germline, CDR1 is MNHEY, CDR2 SMNVEV (reference sequence). Trimming pared 3 bases from V and 7 bases from J, leaving 13 bases between. This CDR3 comprises 14 residues. CDR3 protein: CASSFSQGGNEQFF. The CDR3 DNA follows: TGTGCCAGCAGTTTCTCACAGGGCGGTAATGAGCAGTTCTTC.

The chain links TRBV10-1 to TRBJ1-1; 8 bases match TRBD1. This CDR3 region has 12 residues. Germline V gene lookup returns CDR1 WNHNN and CDR2 SYGVQD (reference sequence). The V gene end was trimmed by 9 bases and the J gene end by 3 bases; junction bases not matched to a gene: 3. The CDR3 region is CASYRGYTEAFF. The DNA for the CDR3 is TGCGCCAGTTACAGGGGGTACACTGAAGCTTTCTTT.

The chain couples TRBV10-2 to TRBJ2-1; 15 nucleotides align to TRBD2. This CDR3 is 18 amino acids long. The J segment lost 8 bases and the V segment lost 0 bases, leaving 8 bases of the junction unmatched. The germline V gene encodes CDR1 WSHSY and CDR2 SAAADI. This CDR3 reads CASSESRTSGRAWYEQFF. The CDR3 region has the DNA TGCGCCAGCAGTGAGTCAAGGACTAGCGGGAGGGCCTGGTATGAGCAGTTCTTC.

This clone was seen a single time. DNA of the CDR3: TGCGCCAGCAGCCACCTAGCGGACCCCTACACAGATACGCAGTATTTT. It specifies CASSHLADPYTDTQYF. The V gene is TRBV4-3, the J gene TRBJ2-3, with 7 bases lining up with TRBD2. The CDR3 loop spans 16 amino acids. The junction had 8 bases not matched to a gene; V was cut back by 3 bases and J by 2 bases. Germline V gene lookup returns CDR1 LGHNA and CDR2 YSLEER.

The chain carries TRBV14 and TRBJ2-6; D uncertain. V lost 4 bases and J 2 bases, leaving 12 bases between the germline ends. The germline V gene encodes CDR1 SGHDN and CDR2 FVKESK. The length of the CDR3 is 16 residues. In DNA form, the CDR3 reads TGTGCCAGCAGCCCCGGGCAGTTCACTGGGGCCAACGTCCTGACTTTC. The encoded protein is CASSPGQFTGANVLTF.

Points on this clone: The same CDR3 arises from other DNA sequences in this sample as well. This chain connects TRBV6-5 to TRBJ2-7; either TRBD1 or TRBD2 may supply D (5 bases each). Germline CDR1 MNHEY, CDR2 SVGAGI. The CDR3 spans 16 residues. V gave up 0 bases and J gave up 3 bases, with 15 bases separating them. The CDR3 loop is CASSYSTGQIFYEQYF. For the CDR3, the DNA is TGTGCCAGCAGTTACTCGACGGGGCAGATTTTCTACGAGCAGTACTTC.

This clone came up once. V usage is TRBV7-8 and J usage is TRBJ2-5; 11 nucleotides align to TRBD2. With V trimmed by 5 bases and J by 5 bases, 13 bases remained unmatched. CDR3 length: 17 residues. The germline CDR1 and CDR2 sequences are SGHVS and FQNEAQ. CDR3 protein: CASSELAGGLGGETQYF. For the CDR3, the DNA is TGTGCCAGCAGCGAGCTAGCGGGAGGACTAGGCGGGGAGACCCAGTACTTC.

The rearrangement uses TRBV7-6 and TRBJ2-1, with a possible D match to TRBD2 (5 bases). CDR3 length: 15 amino acids. CDR1 and CDR2 from the germline V gene are SGHVS and FNYEAQ. V lost 4 bases and J 9 bases, leaving 19 bases between the germline ends. The CDR3 here is CASSSGRLRAGEQFF. The CDR3 nucleotides are TGTGCCAGCAGCTCAGGACGATTACGGGCGGGTGAGCAGTTCTTC. Complete variable domain (other parts from reference TRBV7-6 and TRBJ2-1): GAGVSQSPRYKVTKRGQDVALRCDPISGHVSLYWYRQALGQGPEFLTYFNYEAQQDKSGLPNDRFSAERPEGSISTLTIQRTEQRDSAMYRCASSSGRLRAGEQFFGPGTRLTVL.

The chain links TRBV27 to TRBJ2-7; tentative D call: TRBD1 (5 bases). Germline V gives CDR1 MNHEY, CDR2 SMNVEV (reference sequence). Trimming cost V 8 bases and J 2 bases, with 19 bases left between them. The CDR3 totals 15 residues. CDR3 in DNA: TGTGCCAGCGGATTTCTGGGGCGGCAGACCTACGAGCAGTACTTC. It is translated as CASGFLGRQTYEQYF.

Worth noting for this clone: This CDR3 is also generated by other DNA sequences in the sample. V and J are TRBV7-9 and TRBJ2-7; 7 nucleotides agree with TRBD2. Germline V lookup: CDR1 SEHNR, CDR2 FQNEAQ (reference sequence). The CDR3 has 15 amino acids. Trimming cost V 1 base and J 0 bases; bases outside gene matches: 3. The CDR3 protein is CASSLGGGSSYEQYF. The DNA for the CDR3 is TGTGCCAGCAGCTTAGGGGGCGGGAGCTCCTACGAGCAGTACTTC.

This chain connects TRBV5-5 to TRBJ2-7; D gene uncertain. The V gene lost 3 bases and the J gene lost 0 bases, with 13 bases spanning the gap. The length of the CDR3 is 15 residues. Germline V gives CDR1 SGHKS, CDR2 YYEKEE (reference sequence). CDR3 amino acids: CASSSRVTVSYEQYF. CDR3 DNA: TGTGCCAGCAGCTCCCGGGTCACCGTCTCCTACGAGCAGTACTTC.

This clone was seen only once. The rearrangement uses TRBV27 and TRBJ2-1, with 9 nucleotides matching TRBD2. CDR1 is MNHEY and CDR2 is SMNVEV in the germline V gene (reference sequence). The CDR3 length is 19 residues. The trim removed 8 bases at V and 0 bases at J, leaving 17 bases unmatched. The CDR3 region is CASGTMVAGGPISYNEQFF. The CDR3, as DNA: TGTGCCAGCGGAACGATGGTCGCGGGAGGGCCGATCTCCTACAATGAGCAGTTCTTC.

The chain combines TRBV9 with TRBJ1-1; 8 nucleotides align to TRBD1. Unmatched junction bases numbered 7, after V lost 5 bases and J lost 7 bases. Germline CDR1 is SGDLS and CDR2 is YYNGEE. This CDR3 contains 13 residues. The DNA of the CDR3 is TGTGCCAGCAGTCCGGGACAGGCTGTTGAAGCTTTCTTT. Translation gives CASSPGQAVEAFF.

V usage is TRBV7-6 and J usage is TRBJ2-1; 11 bases are shared with TRBD2. The J segment lost 9 bases and the V segment lost 3 bases, leaving 4 bases of the junction unmatched. The CDR3 contains 14 residues. Germline assignment: CDR1 SGHVS and CDR2 FNYEAQ. CDR3 sequence (DNA): TGTGCCAGCAGCTTTAGCGGGAGGGGGGTTGAGCAGTTCTTC. It yields the protein CASSFSGRGVEQFF.

V gene TRBV6-1 combines with J gene TRBJ2-7, with D tentatively TRBD1 (6 bases). The germline V and J ends were trimmed by 1 base and 2 bases, with 12 bases remaining between them. This CDR3 spans 15 amino acids. Germline V gives CDR1 MNHNS, CDR2 SASEGT. CDR3 nucleotides: TGTGCCAGCAGTGAAGGTTCAGGGGCTACCTACGAGCAGTACTTC. The encoded protein is CASSEGSGATYEQYF.

The CDR3 DNA follows: TGCGCCAGCAGCTTCCAGGGCGATGGCTACACCTTC. It yields the protein CASSFQGDGYTF. The chain carries TRBV5-1 and TRBJ1-2; D is perhaps TRBD1 (5 bases). Germline V gives CDR1 SGHRS, CDR2 YFSETQ. Trimming cost V 2 bases and J 6 bases, with 8 bases left between them. CDR3 size: 12 residues.

The genes are TRBV28 and TRBJ1-5; D not resolved. The CDR3 is made up of 14 amino acids. Germline loops: CDR1 MDHEN, CDR2 SYDVKM. V gave up 7 bases and J gave up 2 bases, with 12 bases separating them. The CDR3 nucleotides read TGTGCCAGCATTTCTTGGGAGGGCAATCAGCCCCAGCATTTT. This translates into CASISWEGNQPQHF.